This T cell receptor (beta chain) was documented in a study of blood T cell repertoires in COVID-19. This table comes from immunoSEQ multiplex PCR, and its TCRdb copy is limited to in-frame clones, with some not included. The data show roughly 43,000 clones, 75% to 90% seen once. Germline CDR1 is SGHVS and CDR2 is FQNEAQ. V lost 5 bases, J lost 4 bases, and 14 bases lay in between. The CDR3 loop spans 14 amino acids. The rearrangement uses TRBV7-8 and TRBJ2-5, with D possibly being TRBD1 (6 bases). The sequencing sample was made of peripheral blood. The sequence was collected from a man in his sixties with active COVID-19. The CDR3: CASSILQGRETQYF. CDR3 coding DNA: TGTGCCAGCAGCATTTTACAGGGAAGAGAGACCCAGTACTTC.